The entry below gives a single T cell receptor (beta chain) sequence along with its context. Generated by immunoSEQ multiplex PCR, the TCRdb table keeps only in-frame clones and is missing some. The sample yields tens of thousands of clones, roughly four fifths seen once. The record originates from a study of OX40 agonist ivuxolimab in advanced cancers. Trimming pared 0 bases from V and 3 bases from J, leaving 8 bases between. The CDR3 extends over 14 amino acids. The germline V gene encodes CDR1 SGHDN and CDR2 FVKESK. Material: CD4+ or CD8+ T cells sorted from blood, obtained in a trial of the OX40 agonist ivuxolimab. The source is an adult with an advanced solid tumor such as melanoma, head and neck, liver or kidney cancer. The chain uses TRBV14 and TRBJ2-5; D may be TRBD1 or TRBD2 (5 bases each). The DNA for the CDR3 is TGTGCCAGCAGCCAAGATCTGGGGGAAGAGACCCAGTACTTC. Protein product: CASSQDLGEETQYF.